The entry that follows covers one TCR beta chain sequence. The antigen is unknown. The sample originates from a study of lymphopenia after photon versus proton radiotherapy. V was cut by 4 bases and J by 4 bases, with 17 bases left in between. CDR3 length: 16 residues. Germline assignment: CDR1 SGHAT and CDR2 FQNNGV. Profiling relied on immunoSEQ multiplex PCR, and the TCRdb table lists in-frame clones only, not all of them. This sample carries tens of thousands of clones, 65% to 90% of them seen once, and the ten largest clones take over 2%. Study-level results: Proton therapy kept repertoires fairly stable, unlike photons, which gained effector/memory cells. Oligoclonal CD8+ Temra expansion after nadir drove photon patients' diversity drop.

The TCR sequence derives from a man in his forties with gastric cancer. Source: peripheral blood, taken from a patient treated with photon-based radiotherapy. The chain employs TRBV11-2 and TRBJ2-1, with D perhaps matching TRBD1 or TRBD2 (6 bases each). The CDR3 protein is CASSSVRGERYNEQFF. DNA of the CDR3: TGTGCCAGCAGCTCGGTGAGGGGGGAGAGATACAATGAGCAGTTCTTC. Drawing the rest from reference TRBV11-2 and TRBJ2-1, the complete variable domain is EAGVAQSPRYKIIEKRQSVAFWCNPISGHATLYWYQQILGQGPKLLIQFQNNGVVDDSQLPKDRFSAERLKGVDSTLKIQPAKLEDSAVYLCASSSVRGERYNEQFFGPGTRLTVL.